The 5 T cell receptor beta chains listed next were all sequenced from one sample in a study of T cell responses to AZD1222 COVID-19 vaccine. The method was immunoSEQ multiplex PCR; TCRdb's version includes in-frame clones alone and lacks a portion of them. The data show 95,000 to 150,000 clones, 80% to 95% seen once. The sequencing here drew on peripheral blood, taken on day 0 of AZD1222 vaccination. Receptors originate from an adult in good health.

This sequence joins TRBV5-6 and TRBJ2-1; tentatively, D is TRBD1 (5 bases). This CDR3 spans 14 amino acids. CDR1 and CDR2 (germline): SGHDT, YYEEEE. V lost 2 bases, J lost 7 bases, and 13 bases lay in between. CDR3 sequence reads: CASSFSTHRNEQFF. The DNA of the CDR3 is TGTGCCAGCAGCTTCTCCACACACAGGAATGAGCAGTTCTTC.

This clone was observed a single time. This rearrangement joins TRBV2 to TRBJ2-7, with 10 bases lining up with TRBD1. V trimming: 6 bases; J trimming: 6 bases; junction bases outside the gene matches: 8. The CDR3 covers 14 residues. Germline V gene lookup returns CDR1 SNHLY and CDR2 FYNNEI. The CDR3 coding sequence is TGTGCCAGCAGACGCCTGGGACAGGGGCGCGAGCAGTACTTC. Protein: CASRRLGQGREQYF.

The chain carries TRBV6-1 and TRBJ2-2; tentatively, D is TRBD2 (5 bases). Deletions cut 2 bases from V and 3 bases from J, with 13 bases between. The CDR3 is 16 residues long. Germline V CDR1 and CDR2: MNHNS, SASEGT. The CDR3 spells CASSESSSLYTGELFF. The CDR3 nucleotides are TGTGCCAGCAGTGAATCTAGCAGCTTGTACACCGGGGAGCTGTTTTTT.

The V gene is TRBV11-2, the J gene TRBJ2-2, with D uncertain. The V end was cut by 0 bases, the J end by 2 bases, with 10 bases between. The CDR3 extends over 16 amino acids. The germline V gene encodes CDR1 SGHAT and CDR2 FQNNGV. The CDR3 DNA follows: TGTGCCAGCAGCTTAGATCCAAACAGTAACACCGGGGAGCTGTTTTTT. It codes for CASSLDPNSNTGELFF. The full variable domain, with the rest looked up from reference TRBV11-2 and TRBJ2-2, is EAGVAQSPRYKIIEKRQSVAFWCNPISGHATLYWYQQILGQGPKLLIQFQNNGVVDDSQLPKDRFSAERLKGVDSTLKIQPAKLEDSAVYLCASSLDPNSNTGELFFGEGSRLTVL.

A few counts support this clone. The rearrangement joins TRBV27 to TRBJ2-2; 13 positions agree with TRBD2. CDR3 size: 17 residues. Germline V gene sequence: CDR1 MNHEY, CDR2 SMNVEV (reference sequence). J lost 1 base, V lost 7 bases, and 6 bases had no gene match. CDR3 region: CASTPLAGGGNTGELFF. The CDR3 DNA reads TGTGCCAGCACCCCACTAGCGGGAGGGGGGAACACCGGGGAGCTGTTTTTT.